This T cell receptor (beta chain) was documented in a study of blood T cell repertoires in COVID-19. Study summary: Italy, Spain and the United States were the sources of the convalescent and acute COVID-19 samples. In each case, the material was cDNA or gDNA derived from T cells, B-cell-depleted T cells, or PBMCs.

Unmatched junction bases numbered 12, after V lost 5 bases and J lost 5 bases. This CDR3 has 17 amino acids. Per the germline V gene, CDR1 is MDHEN and CDR2 is SYDVKM. Study processing details: Scientists estimated how many nucleated cells there were by amplifying reference gene primers. Produced via immunoSEQ multiplex PCR; TCRdb's table is partial and in-frame only. The DNA gave D and trimming, while V, J and clone size come from that table. The sample lists about 98,000 clones, over 70% seen once, with over 8.5% in the top ten. The chain joins TRBV28 to TRBJ1-2, with 12 bases matching TRBD1. Material for sequencing was peripheral blood. This clonotype was obtained from a woman of 80 years or more with acute or convalescent COVID-19. CDR3 coding DNA: TGTGCCAGCAGTCTGGGGACAGGGGGCCGTATGTGGTATGGCTACACCTTC. Its protein is CASSLGTGGRMWYGYTF.